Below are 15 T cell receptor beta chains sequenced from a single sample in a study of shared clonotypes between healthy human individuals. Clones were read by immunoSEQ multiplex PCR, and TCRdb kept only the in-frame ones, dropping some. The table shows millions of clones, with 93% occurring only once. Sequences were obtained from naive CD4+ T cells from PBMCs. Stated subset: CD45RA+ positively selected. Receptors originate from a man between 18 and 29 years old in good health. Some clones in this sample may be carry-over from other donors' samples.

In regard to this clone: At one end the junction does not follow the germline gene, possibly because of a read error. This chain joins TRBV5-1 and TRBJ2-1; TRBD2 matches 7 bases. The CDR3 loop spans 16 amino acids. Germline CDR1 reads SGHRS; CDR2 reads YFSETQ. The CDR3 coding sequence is TGCACCAGCAGCTTGGATCCGGGAGGCGACTTTAATGAGCAGTTCTTC. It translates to CTSSLDPGGDFNEQFF.

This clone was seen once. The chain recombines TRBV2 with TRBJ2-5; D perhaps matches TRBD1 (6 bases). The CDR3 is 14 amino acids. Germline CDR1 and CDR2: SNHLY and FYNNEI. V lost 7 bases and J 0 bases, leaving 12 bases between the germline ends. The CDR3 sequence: CASISDRNQETQYF. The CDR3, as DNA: TGTGCCAGCATCTCGGACAGAAACCAAGAGACCCAGTACTTC.

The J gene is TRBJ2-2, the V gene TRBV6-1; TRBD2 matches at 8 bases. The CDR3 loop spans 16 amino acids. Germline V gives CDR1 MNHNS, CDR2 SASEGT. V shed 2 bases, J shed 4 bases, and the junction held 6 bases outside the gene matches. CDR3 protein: CASSEQAGVSTGELFF. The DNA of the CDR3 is TGTGCCAGCAGTGAACAAGCGGGAGTTAGCACCGGGGAGCTGTTTTTT.

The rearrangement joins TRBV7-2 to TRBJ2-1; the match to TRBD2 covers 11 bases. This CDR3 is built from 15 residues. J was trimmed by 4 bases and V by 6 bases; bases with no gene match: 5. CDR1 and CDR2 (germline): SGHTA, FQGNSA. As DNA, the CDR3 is TGTGCCAGCAGTACTAGCGGGAGCTCGTACAATGAGCAGTTCTTC. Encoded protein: CASSTSGSSYNEQFF.

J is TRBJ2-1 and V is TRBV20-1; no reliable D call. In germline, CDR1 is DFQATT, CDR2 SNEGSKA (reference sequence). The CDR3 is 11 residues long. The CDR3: CRAKGLHEQFF. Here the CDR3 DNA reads TGCAGGGCAAAAGGGTTGCATGAGCAGTTCTTC.

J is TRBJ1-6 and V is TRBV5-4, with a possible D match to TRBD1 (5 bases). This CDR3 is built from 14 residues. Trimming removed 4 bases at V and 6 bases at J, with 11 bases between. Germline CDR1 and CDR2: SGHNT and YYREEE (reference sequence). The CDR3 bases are TGTGCCAGCAGCGGTGTCGGGGGTAATTCACCCCTCCACTTT. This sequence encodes CASSGVGGNSPLHF.

The CDR3: CASSVRGLAGETQYF. CDR3 coding DNA: TGTGCCAGCAGCGTAAGGGGACTAGCTGGCGAGACCCAGTACTTC. V usage is TRBV9 and J usage is TRBJ2-5, with 9 bases matching TRBD2. Germline CDR1 is SGDLS and CDR2 is YYNGEE. V was pared by 1 base and J by 5 bases, with 6 bases of the junction left unmatched. The CDR3 spans 15 residues.

The CDR3 sequence: CASSGGQGRYEQYF. CDR3 bases: TGTGCCAGCAGTGGCGGGCAGGGGAGATACGAGCAGTACTTC. The rearrangement uses TRBV6-6 and TRBJ2-7; the D gene is possibly TRBD1 (6 bases). Germline V CDR1 and CDR2: MNHNY, SVGAGI (reference sequence). Trimming shortened V by 5 bases and J by 4 bases, and 15 bases separated the two germline ends. The CDR3 sequence is 14 residues long.

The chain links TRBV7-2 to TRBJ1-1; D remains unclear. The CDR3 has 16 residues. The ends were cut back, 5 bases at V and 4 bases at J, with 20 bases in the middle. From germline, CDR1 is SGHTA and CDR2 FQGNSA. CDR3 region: CASSDGTRYSVTEAFF. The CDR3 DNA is TGTGCCAGCAGCGATGGCACAAGGTACAGCGTCACTGAAGCTTTCTTT.

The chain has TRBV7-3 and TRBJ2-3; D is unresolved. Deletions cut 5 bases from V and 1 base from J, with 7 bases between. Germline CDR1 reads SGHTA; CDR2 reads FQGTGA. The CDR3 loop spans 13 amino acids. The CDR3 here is CASSQTGTDTQYF. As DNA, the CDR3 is TGTGCCAGCAGCCAGACGGGCACAGATACGCAGTATTTT.

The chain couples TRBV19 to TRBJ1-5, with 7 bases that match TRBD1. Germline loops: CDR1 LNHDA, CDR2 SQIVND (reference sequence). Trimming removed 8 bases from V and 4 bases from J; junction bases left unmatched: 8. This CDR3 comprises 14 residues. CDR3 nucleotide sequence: TGTGCCAGTCAAGGGCAGGGGGGAAATCAGCCCCAGCATTTT. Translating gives CASQGQGGNQPQHF. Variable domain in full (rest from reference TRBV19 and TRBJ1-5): DGGITQSPKYLFRKEGQNVTLSCEQNLNHDAMYWYRQDPGQGLRLIYYSQIVNDFQKGDIAEGYSVSREKKESFPLTVTSAQKNPTAFYLCASQGQGGNQPQHFGDGTRLSIL.

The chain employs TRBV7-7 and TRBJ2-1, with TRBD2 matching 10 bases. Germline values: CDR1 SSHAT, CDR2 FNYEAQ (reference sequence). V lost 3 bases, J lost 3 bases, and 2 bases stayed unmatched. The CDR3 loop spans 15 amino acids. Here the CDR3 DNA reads TGTGCCAGCAGCTTGTCTAGCGGGAGCTACAATGAGCAGTTCTTC. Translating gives CASSLSSGSYNEQFF.

Here the CDR3 DNA reads TGTGCCAGCAGCGGGGGACTCCTCGCGGCCGGGGAGCTGTTTTTT. Encoded protein: CASSGGLLAAGELFF. The chain recombines TRBV7-9 with TRBJ2-2; TRBD2 is a possible D gene (6 bases). Germline V gene data show CDR1 as SEHNR and CDR2 as FQNEAQ (reference sequence). The CDR3 consists of 15 residues. V dropped 5 bases and J dropped 6 bases, with 16 bases sitting between them.

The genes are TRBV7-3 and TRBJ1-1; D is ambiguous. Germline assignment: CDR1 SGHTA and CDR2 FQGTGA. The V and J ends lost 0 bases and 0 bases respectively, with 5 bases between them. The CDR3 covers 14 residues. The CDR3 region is CASSLTPMNTEAFF. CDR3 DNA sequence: TGTGCCAGCAGCTTAACCCCCATGAACACTGAAGCTTTCTTT.

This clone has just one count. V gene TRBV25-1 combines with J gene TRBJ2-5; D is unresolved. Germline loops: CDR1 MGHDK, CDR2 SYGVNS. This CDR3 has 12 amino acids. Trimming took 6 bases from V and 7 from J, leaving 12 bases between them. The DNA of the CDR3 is TGTGCCAGCAGGAACGGATGGGGGACCCAGTACTTC. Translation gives CASRNGWGTQYF. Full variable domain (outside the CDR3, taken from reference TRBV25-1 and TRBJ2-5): EADIYQTPRYLVIGTGKKITLECSQTMGHDKMYWYQQDPGMELHLIHYSYGVNSTEKGDLSSESTVSRIRTEHFPLTLESARPSHTSQYLCASRNGWGTQYFGPGTRLLVL.